These 10 T cell receptor beta chains share one sample of origin, sequenced in a study of T cell repertoires in cytomegalovirus infection. Using its own MiXCR run on the reads, TCRdb lists one record per CDR3 protein. The repertoire holds around 320,000 distinct CDR3 sequences, more than 8% seen once, with 3.5% to 4.5% in the top ten. The specimen was PBMCs. The receptor set was obtained from a human donor in good health (CMV status not recorded). Some clones in this sample may be carry-over from other donors' samples.

At least ten counts were recorded for this clonotype. The J gene is TRBJ1-2, the V gene TRBV7-2, with 10 bases lining up with TRBD1. Germline-derived CDR1 and CDR2 are SGHTA and FQGNSA. This CDR3 is 15 amino acids long. V was clipped by 5 bases and J by 7 bases; unmatched bases: 10. CDR3 sequence reads: CASSGTGEGASGYTF. The CDR3 nucleotides read TGTGCCAGCAGCGGGACAGGGGAAGGAGCGAGTGGCTACACCTTC.

The gene calls are TRBV4-1 and TRBJ1-1, with D unresolved. The germline V and J ends were trimmed by 1 base and 0 bases, with 9 bases remaining between them. The CDR3 runs to 15 residues. Germline CDR1 MGHRA, CDR2 YSYEKL. DNA of the CDR3: TGCGCCAGCAGCCAAGGGTGGATGATGAACACTGAAGCTTTCTTT. Amino acid sequence: CASSQGWMMNTEAFF.

This clonotype was found many times. This rearrangement joins TRBV7-2 to TRBJ2-1; weak D call: TRBD2 (6 bases). V was cut by 7 bases and J by 0 bases, with 16 bases left in between. CDR1 is SGHTA, CDR2 FQGNSA, per germline. This CDR3 comprises 16 residues. The CDR3 DNA is TGTGCCAGCATCCTTAGGGCCGGGAGCTCCTACAATGAGCAGTTCTTC. Translation gives CASILRAGSSYNEQFF.

The rearrangement uses TRBV9 and TRBJ2-5; D possibly corresponds to TRBD2 (5 bases). This CDR3 comprises 12 residues. Trimming left V 7 bases short and J 3 bases short, with 10 bases between. Germline assignment: CDR1 SGDLS and CDR2 YYNGEE. The chain's CDR3 is CASGRAEETQYF. The CDR3 coding sequence is TGTGCCAGCGGAAGAGCGGAAGAGACCCAGTACTTC.

There are many counts of this clonotype. The genes are TRBV6-2 or TRBV6-3 and TRBJ2-2; D is uncertain. In germline, CDR1 is MNHEY, CDR2 SVGEGT. V was cut by 6 bases and J by 4 bases, with 6 bases left in between. This CDR3 spans 12 amino acids. The CDR3 DNA reads TGTGCCAGCAGAATTTTCACCGGGGAGCTGTTTTTT. It translates to CASRIFTGELFF.

The V gene is TRBV7-9, the J gene TRBJ2-1; D unresolved. The germline CDR1 and CDR2 sequences are SEHNR and FQNEAQ (reference sequence). V lost 4 bases and J lost 7, with 11 bases in between. The CDR3 length is 13 residues. The CDR3 DNA follows: TGTGCCAGCAGCTCCCTGCCGGTGAATGAGCAGTTCTTC. Translated: CASSSLPVNEQFF.

This sequence joins TRBV25-1 and TRBJ2-3, with D perhaps matching TRBD1 (6 bases). The CDR3 extends over 13 amino acids. The V and J ends lost 6 bases and 8 bases respectively, with 15 bases between them. CDR1 is MGHDK and CDR2 is SYGVNS in the germline V gene. The CDR3 loop reads CASSIQGVATQYF. The DNA for the CDR3 is TGTGCCAGCAGCATACAGGGAGTAGCTACGCAGTATTTT.

The chain combines TRBV24-1 with TRBJ2-3; D ambiguous. The CDR3 has 15 amino acids. Germline V lookup: CDR1 KGHDR, CDR2 SFDVKD. Trimming removed 2 bases at V and 2 bases at J, with 10 bases between. CDR3 residues: CATSDSKYHTDTQYF. In DNA form, the CDR3 reads TGTGCCACCAGTGATTCGAAATACCACACAGATACGCAGTATTTT.

This clonotype was seen just once. V usage is TRBV12-3 or TRBV12-4 and J usage is TRBJ2-2; TRBD2 matches 7 bases. The V segment lost 7 bases and the J segment 0 bases; nucleotides outside the gene matches: 8. The CDR3 is made up of 16 amino acids. CDR3 in amino acids: CASTRLARANTGELFF. The CDR3 nucleotides read TGTGCCAGCACCCGACTAGCTCGAGCGAACACCGGGGAGCTGTTTTTT.

The V and J genes are TRBV7-2 and TRBJ2-2; TRBD2 agrees at 16 bases. Trimming took 7 bases from V and 1 from J; bases not matched to a gene: 3. CDR1 and CDR2 (germline): SGHTA, FQGNSA. The CDR3 sequence is 17 residues long. The CDR3 DNA follows: TGTGCCAGCAAGGGACTAGCGGGAGGGATGAACACCGGGGAGCTGTTTTTT. This sequence encodes CASKGLAGGMNTGELFF.